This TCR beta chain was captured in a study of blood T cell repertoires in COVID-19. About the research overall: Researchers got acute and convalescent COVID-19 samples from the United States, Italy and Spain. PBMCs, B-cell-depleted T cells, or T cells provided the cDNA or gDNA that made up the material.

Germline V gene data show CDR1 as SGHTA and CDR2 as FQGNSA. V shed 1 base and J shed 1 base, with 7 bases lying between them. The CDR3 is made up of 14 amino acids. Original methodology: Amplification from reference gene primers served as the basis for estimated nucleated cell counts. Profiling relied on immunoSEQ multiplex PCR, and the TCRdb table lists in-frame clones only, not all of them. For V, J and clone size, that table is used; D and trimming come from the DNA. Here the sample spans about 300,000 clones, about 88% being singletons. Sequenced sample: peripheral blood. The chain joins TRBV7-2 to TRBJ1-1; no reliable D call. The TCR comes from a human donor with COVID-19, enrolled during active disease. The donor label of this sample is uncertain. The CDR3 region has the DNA TGTGCCAGCAGCTTAGGAGTAGCGAACACTGAAGCTTTCTTT. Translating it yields CASSLGVANTEAFF.